This TCR beta chain originates from a study of regulatory T cells in long-lasting Graves disease. Time point specified: persistent/refractory GD, antithyroid drugs over 5 years with positive TRAb. Scientists built the TCR library using RNA that was extracted from PBMCs. This clonotype has only a few counts. Its specificity is unknown. The CDR3 extends over 20 amino acids. J lost 4 bases, V lost 2 bases, and 18 bases had no gene match. Germline V gene data show CDR1 as SGHTS and CDR2 as YDEGEE. TCR beta libraries were built with iRepertoire HTBI primers and Arm-PCR of CDR3 regions. One entry per CDR3 protein results from TCRdb running MiXCR on the multiplex PCR reads. The data contain a few hundred thousand distinct CDR3 sequences, about 25% of them seen just once; the ten biggest clones take up approximately 26%. Study-level points and caveats: Persistent-disease Graves' patients showed less TCR diversity than new cases.

This chain connects TRBV5-8 to TRBJ2-2, with 9 bases identical to TRBD1. This TCR derives from a female donor with Graves disease. The sequences come from peripheral blood mononuclear cells (PBMCs), collected when the disease was refractory, from a patient treated with antithyroid drugs. DNA of the CDR3: TGTGCCAGCAGCTTTATAGTACAGGGGGCCTTCGCGGGAGTCACCGGGGAGCTGTTTTTT. This gives the protein CASSFIVQGAFAGVTGELFF.